What follows are 13 T cell receptor beta chains derived from one specimen sequenced in a study of T-cell reconstitution after alpha-beta-depleted transplantation in children. A library of TCRbeta sequences, prepared with unique molecular identifiers, was generated. MiXCR was run by TCRdb on the PCR reads, yielding one entry per CDR3 protein. The sample includes fewer than 450,000 distinct CDR3 sequences, roughly 17% seen only once; the top ten take approximately 38%. The source was PBMCs, mostly from graft donor cells, collected 360 days after TCRalphabeta/CD19-depleted stem cell transplant. These receptor sequences come from a male patient aged 2 to 10 who had a stem cell transplant for acute lymphoblastic leukemia, so the T cells may come from the graft donor.

Only a few counts were recorded for this clonotype. The V gene is TRBV5-1, the J gene TRBJ2-3, with D maybe TRBD1 (6 bases). V lost 0 bases and J 0 bases, leaving 8 bases between the germline ends. CDR1 is SGHRS, CDR2 YFSETQ, per germline. This CDR3 region has 15 residues. For the CDR3, the DNA is TGCGCCAGCAGCTTGGATGACAGGAGCACAGATACGCAGTATTTT. This encodes CASSLDDRSTDTQYF.

This chain links TRBV5-1 with TRBJ2-3; 7 nucleotides agree with TRBD2. CDR1 is SGHRS and CDR2 is YFSETQ in the germline V gene. The CDR3 has 13 residues. V was clipped by 0 bases and J by 6 bases; unmatched bases: 1. The CDR3 DNA follows: TGCGCCAGCAGCTTGGAGGGAGGGGATACGCAGTATTTT. This codes for CASSLEGGDTQYF.

This clonotype was counted a single time. One end of the junction does not line up with germline, which may come from a read error. J is TRBJ2-3 and V is TRBV4-1; possible D gene TRBD2, 6 bases. Germline V gene data show CDR1 as MGHRA and CDR2 as YSYEKL. This CDR3 contains 14 residues. The CDR3 sequence is CASTQVQEGDTQYF. The CDR3 bases are TGCGCCAGCACCCAAGTACAGGAGGGGGATACGCAGTATTTT.

This clonotype has a count of ten or more. CDR3 sequence reads: CASTALLPNTEAFF. The CDR3, as DNA: TGCGCCAGCACCGCCCTGTTACCGAACACTGAAGCTTTCTTT. This sequence joins TRBV5-1 and TRBJ1-1; D not certain. With 6 bases removed from V and 1 base from J, the gap between germline ends came to 13 bases. Germline CDR1 reads SGHRS; CDR2 reads YFSETQ. This CDR3 comprises 14 residues. Full variable domain (missing parts from reference TRBV5-1 and TRBJ1-1): KAGVTQTPRYLIKTRGQQVTLSCSPISGHRSVSWYQQTPGQGLQFLFEYFSETQRNKGNFPGRFSGRQFSNSRSEMNVSTLELGDSALYLCASTALLPNTEAFFGQGTRLTVV.

This clonotype was detected only a few times. The rearrangement links TRBV23-1 to TRBJ2-3, with 9 nucleotides matching TRBD2. Being an ORF, TRBV23-1 has a function that is uncertain. With 4 bases clipped from V and 1 base from J, the junction kept 3 bases outside the gene matches. CDR3 length equals 15 residues. The CDR3 DNA is TGCGCCAGCAGTCCCCCTAGCGGGGGCACAGATACGCAGTATTTT. Its protein product is CASSPPSGGTDTQYF.

This clonotype was detected only a few times. The chain recombines TRBV6-2 or TRBV6-3 with TRBJ2-2, with 15 bases matching TRBD2. J was trimmed by 5 bases and V by 8 bases; bases with no gene match: 12. This CDR3 has 18 amino acids. Germline V gives CDR1 MNHEY, CDR2 SVGEGT. CDR3 protein: CASDRGLAGGPSTGELFF. CDR3 bases: TGTGCCAGCGACCGTGGACTAGCGGGAGGGCCATCAACCGGGGAGCTGTTTTTT.

The V and J genes are TRBV15 and TRBJ2-1; 11 bases agree with TRBD1. Germline V gene sequence: CDR1 LNHNV, CDR2 YYDKDF (reference sequence). The CDR3 consists of 16 residues. CDR3 coding DNA: TGTGCAACGGGACAGGGGGTGTTGGTGGTTATGAATGAGCAGTTCTTC. It encodes CATGQGVLVVMNEQFF.

This rearrangement joins TRBV19 to TRBJ1-2, with 8 bases fitting TRBD1. V dropped 5 bases and J dropped 8; count of bases not matched to a gene: 13. The CDR3 is 15 amino acids. Germline-derived CDR1 and CDR2 are LNHDA and SQIVND (reference sequence). CDR3 coding DNA: TGTGCCAGTAGTGCCACGGTGACAGGGGTTAAGGGCTACACCTTC. It specifies CASSATVTGVKGYTF.

This clonotype was detected many times. The V call is TRBV29-1, the J call TRBJ2-1, with 10 nucleotides matching TRBD2. CDR1 and CDR2 (germline): SQVTM, ANQGSEA. The V and J ends lost 1 base and 15 bases, in that order; junction bases with no gene match: 9. The CDR3 covers 13 residues. For the CDR3, the DNA is TGCAGCGTTGAAGGAGCGGGAGGGCCTGCCGTGTTCTTC. The encoded protein is CSVEGAGGPAVFF.

There are many counts of this clonotype. The V call is TRBV12-3 or TRBV12-4, the J call TRBJ2-2; 13 bases match TRBD2. The trim removed 10 bases at V and 0 bases at J, leaving 2 bases unmatched. CDR3 length: 15 amino acids. Here the CDR3 reads CAKGLAGPNTGELFF. Here the CDR3 DNA reads TGTGCCAAGGGACTAGCGGGACCGAACACCGGGGAGCTGTTTTTT.

This clonotype has a count of ten or more. This rearrangement joins TRBV9 to TRBJ2-2; D is unresolved. Trimming took off 3 bases at V and 3 bases at J, with 6 bases between the two ends. Germline CDR1 and CDR2: SGDLS and YYNGEE. The CDR3 runs 13 residues. The CDR3 bases are TGTGCCAGCAGCGGTTCTCACACCGGGGAGCTGTTTTTT. Translation gives CASSGSHTGELFF.

This clonotype was recorded a few times. This rearrangement joins TRBV5-1 to TRBJ2-2, with D perhaps TRBD1 or TRBD2 (5 bases each). Germline V gene lookup returns CDR1 SGHRS and CDR2 YFSETQ. V lost 6 bases, J lost 2 bases, and 11 bases lay in between. The CDR3 runs to 14 residues. DNA for the CDR3: TGCGCCAGCACCGGGACGGCAAACACCGGGGAGCTGTTTTTT. It yields the protein CASTGTANTGELFF.

The rearrangement joins TRBV12-5 to TRBJ2-1, with 12 bases lining up with TRBD2. CDR3 length: 18 residues. After removal of 2 bases from V and 7 bases from J, the junction contained 12 bases not matched to a gene. Germline V CDR1 and CDR2: LGHNT, FRNRAP. The CDR3 sequence is CASGLRSPRLAGANEQFF. CDR3 nucleotides: TGTGCTAGTGGTTTGAGGTCCCCGCGACTAGCGGGAGCTAATGAGCAGTTCTTC.